The 8 T cell receptor beta chains reported below all come from one sample, sequenced in a study of tissue T cells after allogeneic stem cell transplantation. Assay used: immunoSEQ multiplex PCR; TCRdb lists only in-frame clones, some missing. This sample has approximately 45,000 clones; 73% occur once, and the top ten carry approximately 0.59%. The sample comprised sorted cells pooled from one or two spleens. All receptors come from a pool of C57BL/6 mice in good health.

A note on this clone: Each gene name is a mouse one. The read is 1 residue too short to cover the CDR3 end, so that end is filled in from the germline J gene. The J gene is TRBJ2-4, the V gene TRBV14; the D is unclear. The CDR3 is 12 amino acids. Trimming removed 5 bases at V and 5 bases at J, with 9 bases between. The germline CDR1 and CDR2 sequences are SGHDT and FRDEAV. The DNA read from the CDR3 is TGTGCCAGCAGCCCCCGCAGAAACACCTTGTAC. Its translation: CASSPRRNTLY. The whole CDR3 sequence is CASSPRRNTLYF.

This clone was counted a few times. Germline and genes: mouse. Read coverage stops 1 residue before the CDR3 terminus; the germline J gene supplies the remainder. This chain joins TRBV12-2 and TRBJ2-7, with 9 bases that match TRBD2. This CDR3 spans 14 amino acids. Germline lookup yields CDR1 SGHLS and CDR2 HYDKME. J was trimmed by 3 bases and V by 0 bases; bases with no gene match: 2. Here the CDR3 reads CASSLELGGYEQYF. The CDR3 bases that were read are TGTGCCAGCTCTCTCGAACTGGGGGGCTATGAACAGTAC.

A note on this clone: The listed genes are named as in mouse. The read ends 1 residue before the CDR3 terminus; that terminus is restored from the germline J gene. This rearrangement joins TRBV12-1 to TRBJ2-7; 8 positions agree with TRBD2. J was trimmed by 0 bases and V by 1 base; bases with no gene match: 1. CDR1 is SGHSN, CDR2 HYEKVE, per germline. CDR3 length: 14 residues. The CDR3 region is CASSLGGRSYEQYF. Incomplete CDR3 DNA: TGTGCCAGCTCTCTGGGGGGGCGCTCCTATGAACAGTAC.

Comments on this clone: The genes and germline here are from mouse. The CDR3 goes on 1 residue after the read ends, and that part is filled in from the germline J gene. This chain connects TRBV31 to TRBJ2-3; the match to TRBD2 covers 7 bases. The CDR3 sequence is 14 residues long. Germline V gene sequence: CDR1 GKSSPN, CDR2 SITVG. With 2 bases clipped from V and 0 bases from J, the junction kept 2 bases outside the gene matches. The DNA read from the CDR3 is TGTGCCTGGAGTACTGGGGCGAGTGCAGAAACGCTGTAT. This codes for CAWSTGASAETLY. The full CDR3 sequence reads CAWSTGASAETLYF.

As concerns this clone: The gene names given are mouse names. The read comes to an end 1 residue before the CDR3 does, leaving the germline J gene to fill in the end. The chain employs TRBV26 and TRBJ2-5; 13 nucleotides agree with TRBD2. The CDR3 runs 13 residues. After removal of 6 bases from V and 6 bases from J, the junction contained 0 bases not matched to a gene. Germline-derived CDR1 and CDR2 are KGHPV and FQNQEV (reference sequence). CDR3 loop: CASRGLGGDTQYF. CDR3 DNA, as far as it was read: TGTGCCAGCAGGGGACTGGGGGGGGACACCCAGTAC.

With regard to this clone: Gene names refer to mouse genes. Read data end 1 residue before the CDR3 end; the end is taken from the germline J gene. This sequence joins TRBV17 and TRBJ1-3, with D perhaps TRBD1 (5 bases). CDR1 is MNHDT and CDR2 is YYDKIL in the germline V gene. CDR3 length: 14 residues. V lost 2 bases and J 1 base, leaving 6 bases between the germline ends. The CDR3 sequence: CASSRQGSGNTLYF. CDR3 DNA (partial): TGTGCTAGCAGTAGACAGGGATCTGGAAATACGCTCTAT.

On this clone: The germline and genes are mouse ones. The missing CDR3 end, 1 residue past where the read stops, is filled in from the germline J gene. The V call is TRBV3, the J call TRBJ1-2; maybe TRBD1 (5 bases). The germline gives CDR1 SNHLY, CDR2 FYNGKV (reference sequence). The CDR3 contains 14 residues. V lost 1 base and J lost 3, with 9 bases in between. CDR3 amino acids: CASSLGGRDSDYTF. The covered CDR3 bases are TGTGCCAGCAGCTTAGGGGGCCGGGACTCCGACTACACC. Together with reference TRBV3 and TRBJ1-2, the CDR3 gives the full variable domain: GPKVLQIPSHQIIDMGQMVTLNCDPVSNHLYFYWYKQILGQQMEFLVNFYNGKVMEKSKLFKDQFSVERPDGSYFTLKIQPTALEDSAVYFCASSLGGRDSDYTFGSGTRLLVI.

Worth noting for this clone: Genes and germline are mouse. Read coverage stops 1 residue before the CDR3 terminus; the germline J gene supplies the remainder. The V call is TRBV3, the J call TRBJ1-1; D not certain. The CDR3 covers 13 residues. Germline CDR1 reads SNHLY; CDR2 reads FYNGKV (reference sequence). Trimming took off 1 base at V and 0 bases at J, with 3 bases between the two ends. The sequenced part of the CDR3 DNA is TGTGCCAGCAGCTTAGATCAGAACACAGAAGTCTTC. Translated: CASSLDQNTEVF. The whole CDR3 is CASSLDQNTEVFF.